The clone carrying this T cell receptor beta chain was picked up a small number of times. Libraries were prepared by immunoSEQ multiplex PCR; TCRdb keeps only in-frame clonotypes and omits some of them. This sample has approximately 260,000 clones, with approximately 84% found just once. The record originates from a study of blood T cell repertoires in COVID-19. Participants were aged roughly 18 to 89 years from approximately 24 US areas. Clinical history reported by participants formed the basis on which cohorts were assigned. The trim removed 0 bases at V and 2 bases at J, leaving 1 base unmatched. The CDR3 length is 14 residues. Germline V gene lookup returns CDR1 MNHEY and CDR2 SVGAGI.

The material sequenced was PBMCs or T cells enriched from blood (not recorded which). The clonotype comes from a woman between 40 and 50 years old with acute COVID-19. This rearrangement joins TRBV6-5 to TRBJ2-7, with TRBD1 matching 7 bases. The CDR3 spells CASSYSGTAYEQYF. The CDR3 DNA follows: TGTGCCAGCAGTTACTCCGGGACAGCCTACGAGCAGTACTTC.